Listed below are T cell receptor beta chains from one sample, sequenced in a study of T-cell reconstitution after alpha-beta-depleted transplantation in children. TCRdb re-analysed the PCR reads in MiXCR, keeping a single row per CDR3 protein. The data show approximately 650,000 distinct CDR3 sequences, around 14% seen once. The specimen comprised PBMCs, sampled before TCRalphabeta/CD19-depleted stem cell transplant. The receptors originated from a girl aged 2 to 10 with congenital amegakaryocytic thrombocytopenia, due to receive a stem cell transplant. Both conserved end residues are part of each CDR3. D genes are given only for firm matches. Size values are once, few and many counts, or a class for expanded clones, and some rows have none.

D,V,J,size,CDR3,DNA
.,TRBV5-1,TRBJ1-1,.,CASSSTRGDTEAFF,TGCGCCAGCAGCTCTACCCGAGGAGACACTGAAGCTTTCTTT
.,TRBV5-1,TRBJ2-2,many,CASSFSGPTGGLFF,TGCGCCAGCAGCTTCTCTGGACCTACAGGAGGGCTGTTTTTT
.,TRBV20-1,TRBJ2-5,many,CSARVGAEETQYF,TGCAGTGCTAGAGTTGGGGCAGAAGAGACCCAGTACTTC
.,TRBV14,TRBJ2-3,few,CASSQRRGPFTDTQYF,TGTGCCAGCAGCCAAAGAAGGGGTCCCTTCACAGATACGCAGTATTTT
.,TRBV4-1,TRBJ2-6,many,CASSPIPLTDDLSGANVLTF,TGCGCCAGCAGCCCCATTCCCCTGACAGACGACCTCTCTGGGGCCAACGTCCTGACTTTC
.,TRBV5-1,TRBJ2-1,many,CASSLWVGNREQFF,TGCGCCAGCAGCTTGTGGGTGGGAAATCGAGAGCAGTTCTTC
.,TRBV20-1,TRBJ2-3,many,CSASAGVFADTQYF,TGCAGTGCTAGCGCCGGGGTTTTCGCAGATACGCAGTATTTT
.,TRBV10-3,TRBJ2-1,.,CTISWSGNEQFF,TGTACCATCAGCTGGAGCGGGAATGAGCAGTTCTTC
.,TRBV25-1,TRBJ2-1,many,CASTKTGSSYNEQFF,TGTGCCAGCACCAAGACAGGTAGTTCCTACAATGAGCAGTTCTTC
TRBD1,TRBV5-5,TRBJ2-4,many,CASSPATGVNIQYF,TGTGCCAGCAGCCCCGCGACAGGGGTCAACATTCAGTACTTC
.,TRBV6-2/TRBV6-3,TRBJ2-5,many,CASSYFLGETQYF,TGTGCCAGCAGTTACTTTCTGGGGGAGACCCAGTACTTC
TRBD1,TRBV25-1,TRBJ1-4,.,CAGRGHREKLFF,TGTGCCGGCAGGGGGCACAGGGAAAAACTGTTTTTT
TRBD1,TRBV7-9,TRBJ2-2,.,CASSFTTGTGGTGELFF,TGTGCCAGCAGCTTCACCACCGGGACAGGGGGCACCGGGGAGCTGTTTTTT
TRBD2,TRBV11-1,TRBJ2-1,.,CASRAGTASGSSYNEQFF,TGTGCCAGCAGAGCCGGGACTGCTAGCGGTAGCTCCTACAATGAGCAGTTCTTC
.,TRBV20-1,TRBJ1-1,many,CSARDARGNTEAFF,TGCAGTGCTAGAGATGCCCGGGGAAACACTGAAGCTTTCTTT
.,TRBV7-2,TRBJ1-1,.,CASRDVGNTEAFF,TGTGCCAGCAGGGACGTGGGGAACACTGAAGCTTTCTTT
TRBD1,TRBV20-1,TRBJ1-1,.,CSARARTGRDTEAFF,TGCAGTGCTAGAGCCCGGACAGGGAGGGACACTGAAGCTTTCTTT
.,TRBV29-1,TRBJ1-2,few,CSVRDSNYGYTF,TGCAGCGTCAGGGACTCTAACTATGGCTACACCTTC
TRBD2,TRBV12-3/TRBV12-4,TRBJ2-1,many,CASSVAGGSSYNEQFF,TGTGCCAGCAGCGTAGCGGGAGGGAGCTCCTACAATGAGCAGTTCTTC
.,TRBV11-1,TRBJ2-2,.,CASSYPAEGIEYTGELFF,TGTGCCAGCAGCTACCCGGCGGAGGGGATTGAGTACACCGGGGAGCTGTTTTTT
TRBD2,TRBV10-3,TRBJ2-1,few,CAISETSGSVSYNEQFF,TGTGCCATCAGTGAAACTAGCGGGAGTGTGTCATACAATGAGCAGTTCTTC
.,TRBV6-5,TRBJ1-1,.,CASSLVTDGAGAFF,TGTGCCAGCAGTTTAGTGACGGATGGGGCGGGGGCTTTCTTT
.,TRBV4-1,TRBJ1-4,.,CASSRDGPPIF,TGCGCCAGCAGCCGAGACGGGCCCCCAATTTTT
.,TRBV12-3/TRBV12-4,TRBJ2-5,many,CASSLWTVTETQYF,TGTGCCAGCAGTCTATGGACAGTTACCGAGACCCAGTACTTC
.,TRBV30,TRBJ1-1,few,CAWSVGQGRNTEAFF,TGTGCCTGGAGTGTGGGTCAGGGCAGGAACACTGAAGCTTTCTTT
TRBD2,TRBV4-1,TRBJ2-7,.,CASSQSLGLVAGEQYF,TGCGCCAGCAGCCAATCCTTGGGACTAGTTGCCGGCGAGCAGTACTTC
.,TRBV28,TRBJ2-1,.,CASSLTGDPYNEQFF,TGTGCCAGCAGTTTAACGGGGGACCCTTACAATGAGCAGTTCTTC
.,TRBV12-3/TRBV12-4,TRBJ2-1,few,CASSSPWGPGPKYNEQFF,TGTGCCAGCAGTTCCCCGTGGGGACCGGGACCTAAATACAATGAGCAGTTCTTC
TRBD2,TRBV5-1,TRBJ2-5,few,CASSLSGLAGEVETQYF,TGCGCCAGCAGCTTATCAGGACTAGCGGGAGAGGTAGAGACCCAGTACTTC
.,TRBV28,TRBJ2-3,many,CASTGPSDADTQYF,TGTGCCAGCACGGGGCCATCAGACGCAGATACGCAGTATTTT
.,TRBV7-8,TRBJ2-1,many,CASSSHRDGVGEQFF,TGTGCCAGCAGCTCCCACCGGGACGGCGTAGGGGAGCAGTTCTTC
.,TRBV20-1,TRBJ2-1,.,CSARPSVGGEQFF,TGCAGTGCTAGACCCTCCGTGGGGGGTGAGCAGTTCTTC
TRBD1,TRBV7-9,TRBJ2-7,.,CASSTTGREQYF,TGTGCCAGCAGCACGACAGGGCGCGAGCAGTACTTC
TRBD2,TRBV15,TRBJ2-5,.,CATSRGRLAGGLQETQYF,TGTGCCACCAGCAGAGGTCGACTAGCGGGAGGCCTACAAGAGACCCAGTACTTC
TRBD1,TRBV20-1,TRBJ1-4,many,CSARNPGTGWEKLFF,TGCAGTGCTAGAAACCCCGGGACAGGCTGGGAAAAACTGTTTTTT
TRBD1,TRBV5-1,TRBJ2-4,many,CASSLAGQRNIQYF,TGCGCCAGCAGCTTGGCGGGACAGAGAAACATTCAGTACTTC
TRBD2,TRBV20-1,TRBJ2-1,many,CSATLSGRGNNEQFF,TGCAGTGCAACCCTTAGCGGGAGGGGAAACAATGAGCAGTTCTTC
.,TRBV9,TRBJ2-7,.,CASSTSGHEQYF,TGTGCCAGCAGCACCTCGGGCCACGAGCAGTACTTC
TRBD1,TRBV7-9,TRBJ2-7,few,CASSLTGSLYEQYF,TGTGCCAGCAGTCTGACAGGGAGCCTTTACGAGCAGTACTTC
.,TRBV4-1,TRBJ1-1,many,CASSLLRENTEAFF,TGCGCCAGCAGCCTTCTTCGGGAGAACACTGAAGCTTTCTTT
.,TRBV5-1,TRBJ1-5,.,CASSLGSQGNQPQHF,TGCGCCAGCAGCTTGGGTTCGCAGGGCAATCAGCCCCAGCATTTT
.,TRBV5-1,TRBJ2-1,.,CASSLELLDNEQFF,TGCGCCAGCAGCTTGGAACTGTTAGACAATGAGCAGTTCTTC
TRBD2,TRBV20-1,TRBJ2-1,.,CSARAPRFGASGNEQFF,TGCAGTGCTAGAGCCCCCCGTTTCGGGGCTAGCGGTAATGAGCAGTTCTTC
.,TRBV4-1,TRBJ2-1,many,CASSQPTRTSYNEQFF,TGCGCCAGCAGCCAACCGACTAGAACAAGTTACAATGAGCAGTTCTTC
.,TRBV5-1,TRBJ1-1,many,CASSSWTGEAFF,TGCGCCAGCAGCTCATGGACGGGTGAAGCTTTCTTT
TRBD2,TRBV5-1,TRBJ2-1,.,CASSLVPGEAGGLLYNEQFF,TGCGCCAGCAGCTTGGTTCCGGGTGAGGCGGGAGGGCTTCTGTACAATGAGCAGTTCTTC
.,TRBV12-3/TRBV12-4,TRBJ2-1,few,CASSSLADPYNEQFF,TGTGCCAGCAGCTCCTTAGCGGACCCCTACAATGAGCAGTTCTTC
.,TRBV30,TRBJ1-5,few,CACLPDGGNQPQHF,TGTGCCTGCCTTCCGGACGGCGGCAATCAGCCCCAGCATTTT
.,TRBV3-1,TRBJ2-5,few,CASSQDIATVETQYF,TGTGCCAGCAGCCAAGATATTGCGACAGTCGAGACCCAGTACTTC
TRBD2,TRBV5-5,TRBJ2-5,few,CASSLGTSGRVEETQYF,TGTGCCAGCAGCTTGGGAACCTCAGGGAGGGTAGAAGAGACCCAGTACTTC
.,TRBV5-8,TRBJ2-1,many,CASSLDYLGEQFF,TGTGCCAGCAGCTTGGACTACCTCGGTGAGCAGTTCTTC
.,TRBV29-1,TRBJ2-7,.,CSVLAGWTYEQYF,TGCAGCGTTCTTGCGGGATGGACCTACGAGCAGTACTTC
.,TRBV5-4,TRBJ2-1,.,CASRDGGGPYNEQFF,TGTGCCAGCAGGGACGGCGGGGGCCCCTACAATGAGCAGTTCTTC